The rows below give T cell receptor beta chains drawn from one sample of a study of shared clonotypes between healthy human individuals. Only in-frame clones appear in the TCRdb table, and some are missing; sequencing was by immunoSEQ multiplex PCR. This table holds 2 million to 2.5 million clones, approximately 93% found once. The specimen was naive CD4+ T cells from PBMCs. These TCRs come from a man younger than 35 in good health. Some clones in this sample may be carry-over from other donors' samples. The CDR3 runs from the conserved cysteine through the conserved F or W. The D gene is left open where the match is weak. The size field is filled for only some rows; it gives once, few, many or a size class.

NA,NA,TRBJ2-1,TRBV5-1,CATNTGNEDNEQFF,TGCGCCACAAACACCGGGAATGAGGACAATGAGCAGTTCTTC
NA,NA,TRBJ2-5,TRBV6-6,CASSYRDVQETQYF,TGTGCCAGCAGTTACAGGGACGTACAAGAGACCCAGTACTTC
NA,NA,TRBJ1-1,TRBV7-9,CASSLWGSDTEAFF,TGTGCCAGCAGCTTATGGGGCTCCGACACTGAAGCTTTCTTT
NA,TRBD2,TRBJ2-5,TRBV5-1,CASSFPGGEETQYF,TGCGCCAGCAGCTTCCCGGGGGGAGAAGAGACCCAGTACTTC
NA,NA,TRBJ1-1,TRBV28,CASKTQQGSAFF,TGTGCCAGCAAAACCCAACAGGGCTCGGCTTTCTTT
NA,NA,TRBJ2-5,TRBV7-2,CAASSFAAVQETQYF,TGTGCCGCCAGCAGCTTCGCAGCAGTTCAAGAGACCCAGTACTTC
NA,NA,TRBJ2-3,TRBV10-3,CAISESGGAGTDTQYF,TGTGCCATCAGTGAGTCGGGCGGGGCAGGCACAGATACGCAGTATTTT
NA,NA,TRBJ2-2,TRBV18,CASSPEGSNTGELFF,TGTGCCAGCTCACCCGAGGGATCGAACACCGGGGAGCTGTTTTTT
once,TRBD1,TRBJ1-5,TRBV6-5,CASSPGQDTMPQHF,TGTGCCAGCAGCCCCGGACAGGACACGATGCCCCAGCATTTT
NA,TRBD1,TRBJ2-5,TRBV6-1,CASSEIQGAGETQYF,TGTGCCAGCAGTGAGATCCAGGGGGCAGGGGAGACCCAGTACTTC
NA,NA,TRBJ1-5,TRBV28,CAVVRGSNQPQHF,TGTGCCGTCGTGAGGGGTAGCAATCAGCCCCAGCATTTT
NA,NA,TRBJ2-4,TRBV11-2,CASSLNQLAKNIQYF,TGTGCCAGCAGCTTAAACCAGTTAGCCAAAAACATTCAGTACTTC
NA,NA,TRBJ1-1,TRBV28,CASSLLGSPQGAFF,TGTGCCAGCAGTTTATTAGGCAGCCCACAAGGGGCTTTCTTT
NA,TRBD1,TRBJ1-4,TRBV27,CASRTGGTTIF,TGTGCCAGCCGTACAGGGGGCACGACGATTTTT
NA,NA,TRBJ2-7,TRBV7-2,CASSLGGAYSYEQYF,TGTGCCAGCAGCTTAGGTGGGGCATACTCCTACGAGCAGTACTTC
NA,NA,TRBJ1-1,TRBV11-2,CASSFLGGTEAFF,TGTGCCAGCAGCTTCCTTGGGGGCACTGAAGCTTTCTTT
NA,NA,TRBJ2-7,TRBV7-8,CASSLDAQGPGGQLYEQYF,TGTGCCAGCAGCTTAGATGCTCAGGGACCCGGAGGACAGCTCTACGAGCAGTACTTC
NA,NA,TRBJ1-1,TRBV6-6,CASSYRPTGNTEAFF,TGTGCCAGCAGTTATAGGCCTACCGGGAACACTGAAGCTTTCTTT
NA,TRBD2,TRBJ2-7,TRBV9,CASSGLAGSYEQYF,TGTGCCAGCAGCGGACTAGCGGGATCATACGAGCAGTACTTC
NA,NA,TRBJ2-7,TRBV30,CAWSEDGTGEQYF,TGTGCCTGGAGTGAAGACGGTACGGGAGAGCAGTACTTC
NA,TRBD1,TRBJ1-2,TRBV5-1,CASSSLQGASDGYTF,TGCGCCAGCAGCTCATTACAGGGGGCATCGGATGGCTACACCTTC
once,NA,TRBJ2-3,TRBV7-9,CASSLMRDTDTQYF,TGTGCCAGCAGCTTAATGAGGGACACAGATACGCAGTATTTT